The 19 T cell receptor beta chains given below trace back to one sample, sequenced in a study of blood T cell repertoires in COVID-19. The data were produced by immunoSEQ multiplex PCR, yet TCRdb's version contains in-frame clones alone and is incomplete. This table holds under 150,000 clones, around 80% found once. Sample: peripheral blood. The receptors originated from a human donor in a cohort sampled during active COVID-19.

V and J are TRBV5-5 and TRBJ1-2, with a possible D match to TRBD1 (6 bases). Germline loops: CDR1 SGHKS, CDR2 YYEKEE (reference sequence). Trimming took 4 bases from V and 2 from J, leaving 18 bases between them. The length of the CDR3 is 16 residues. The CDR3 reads CASSPVGTPDNYGYTF. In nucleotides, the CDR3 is TGTGCCAGCAGCCCTGTCGGGACACCAGACAACTATGGCTACACCTTC.

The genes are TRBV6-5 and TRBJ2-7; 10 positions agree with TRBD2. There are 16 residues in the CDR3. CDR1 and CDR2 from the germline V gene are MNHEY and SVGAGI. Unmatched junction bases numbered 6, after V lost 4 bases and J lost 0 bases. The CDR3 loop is CASSWVAGGNSYEQYF. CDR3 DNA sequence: TGTGCCAGCAGTTGGGTAGCGGGGGGAAACTCCTACGAGCAGTACTTC.

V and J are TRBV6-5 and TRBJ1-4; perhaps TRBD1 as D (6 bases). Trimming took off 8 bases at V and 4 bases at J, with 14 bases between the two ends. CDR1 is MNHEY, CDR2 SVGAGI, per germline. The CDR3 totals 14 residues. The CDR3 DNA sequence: TGTGCCAGCGGGGGCAGGACAGTTAATGAAAAACTGTTTTTT. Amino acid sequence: CASGGRTVNEKLFF.

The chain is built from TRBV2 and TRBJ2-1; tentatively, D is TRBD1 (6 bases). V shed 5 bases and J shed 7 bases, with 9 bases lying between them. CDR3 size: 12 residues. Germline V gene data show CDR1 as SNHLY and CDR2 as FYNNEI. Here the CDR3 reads CASSYTGNEQFF. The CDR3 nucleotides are TGTGCCAGCAGTTACACAGGGAATGAGCAGTTCTTC.

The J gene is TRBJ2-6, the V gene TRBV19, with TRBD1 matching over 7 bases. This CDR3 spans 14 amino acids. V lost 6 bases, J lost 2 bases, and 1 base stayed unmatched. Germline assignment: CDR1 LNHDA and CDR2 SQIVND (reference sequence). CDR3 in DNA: TGTGCCAGTAGAGACAGGGCTGGGGCCAACGTCCTGACTTTC. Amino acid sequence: CASRDRAGANVLTF.

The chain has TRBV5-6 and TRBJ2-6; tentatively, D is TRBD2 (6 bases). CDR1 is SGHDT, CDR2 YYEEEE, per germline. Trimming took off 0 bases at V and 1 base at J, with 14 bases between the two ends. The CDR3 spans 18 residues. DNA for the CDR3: TGTGCCAGCAGCTTGGGTCGGCGGGGCTCTTCTGGGGCCAACGTCCTGACTTTC. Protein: CASSLGRRGSSGANVLTF.

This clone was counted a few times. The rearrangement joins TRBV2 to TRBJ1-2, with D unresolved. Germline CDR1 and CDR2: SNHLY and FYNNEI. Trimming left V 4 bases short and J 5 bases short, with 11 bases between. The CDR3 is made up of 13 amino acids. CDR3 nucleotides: TGTGCCAGCAGTGGGGAGAGAAATTATGGCTACACCTTC. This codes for CASSGERNYGYTF.

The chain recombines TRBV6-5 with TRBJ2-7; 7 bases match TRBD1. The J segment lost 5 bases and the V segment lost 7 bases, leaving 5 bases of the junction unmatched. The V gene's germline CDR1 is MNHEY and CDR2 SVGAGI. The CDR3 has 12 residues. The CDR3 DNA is TGTGCCAGCACCGACAGGGTCGACGAGCAGTACTTC. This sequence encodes CASTDRVDEQYF.

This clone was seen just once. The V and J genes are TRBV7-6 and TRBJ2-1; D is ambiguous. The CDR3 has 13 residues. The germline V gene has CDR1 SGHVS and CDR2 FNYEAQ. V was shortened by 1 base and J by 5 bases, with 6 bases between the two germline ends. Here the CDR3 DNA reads TGTGCCAGCAGCTTAGTCTTAAACAATGAGCAGTTCTTC. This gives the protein CASSLVLNNEQFF.

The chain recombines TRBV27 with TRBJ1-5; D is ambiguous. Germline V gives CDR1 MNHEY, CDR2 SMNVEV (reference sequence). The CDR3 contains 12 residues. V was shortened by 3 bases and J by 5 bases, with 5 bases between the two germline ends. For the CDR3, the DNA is TGTGCCAGCAGTTTTTTAGATCAGCCCCAGCATTTT. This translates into CASSFLDQPQHF.

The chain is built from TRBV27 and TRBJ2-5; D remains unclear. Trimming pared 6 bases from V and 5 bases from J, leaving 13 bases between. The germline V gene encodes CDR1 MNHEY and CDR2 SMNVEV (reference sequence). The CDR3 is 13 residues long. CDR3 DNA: TGTGCCAGCAGCAACCCCCCGGGTGAGACCCAGTACTTC. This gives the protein CASSNPPGETQYF.

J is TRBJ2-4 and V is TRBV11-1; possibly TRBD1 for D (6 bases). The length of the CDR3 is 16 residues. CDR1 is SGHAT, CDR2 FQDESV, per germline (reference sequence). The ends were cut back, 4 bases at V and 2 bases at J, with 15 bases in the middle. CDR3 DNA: TGTGCCAGCAGCTCTGGGGGCAGGGGAACCAAAAACATTCAGTACTTC. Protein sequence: CASSSGGRGTKNIQYF.

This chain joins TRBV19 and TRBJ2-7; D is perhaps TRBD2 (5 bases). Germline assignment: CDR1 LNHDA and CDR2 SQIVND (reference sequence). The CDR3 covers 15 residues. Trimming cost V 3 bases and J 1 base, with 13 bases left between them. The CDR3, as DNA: TGTGCCAGTAGTATGCGGGTCGGTCAGTCCTACGAGCAGTACTTC. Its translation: CASSMRVGQSYEQYF.

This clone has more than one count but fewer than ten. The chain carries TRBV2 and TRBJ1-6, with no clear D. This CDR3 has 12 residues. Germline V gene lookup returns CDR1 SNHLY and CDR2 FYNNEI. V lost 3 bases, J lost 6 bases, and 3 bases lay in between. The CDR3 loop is CASSDLNSPLHF. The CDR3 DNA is TGTGCCAGCAGTGACCTTAATTCACCCCTCCACTTT.

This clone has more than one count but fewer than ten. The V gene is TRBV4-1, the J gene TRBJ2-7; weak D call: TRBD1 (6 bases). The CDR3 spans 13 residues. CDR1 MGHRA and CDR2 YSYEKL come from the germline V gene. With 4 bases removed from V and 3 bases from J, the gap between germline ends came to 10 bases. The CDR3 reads CASSLLDSYEQYF. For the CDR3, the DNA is TGCGCCAGCAGCCTCCTGGACAGCTACGAGCAGTACTTC.

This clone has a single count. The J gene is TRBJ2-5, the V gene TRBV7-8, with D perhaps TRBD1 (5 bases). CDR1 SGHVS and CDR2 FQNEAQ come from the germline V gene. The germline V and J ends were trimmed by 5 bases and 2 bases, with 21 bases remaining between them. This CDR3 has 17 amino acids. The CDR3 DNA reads TGTGCCAGCAGCCGGCGTCCGACAGCGCTTGGGCAAGAGACCCAGTACTTC. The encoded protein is CASSRRPTALGQETQYF.

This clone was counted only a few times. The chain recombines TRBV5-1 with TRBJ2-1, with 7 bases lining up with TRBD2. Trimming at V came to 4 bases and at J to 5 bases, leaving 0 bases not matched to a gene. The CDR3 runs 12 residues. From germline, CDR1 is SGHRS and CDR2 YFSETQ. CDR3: CASSSGNNEQFF. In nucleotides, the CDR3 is TGCGCCAGCAGCAGCGGGAACAATGAGCAGTTCTTC.

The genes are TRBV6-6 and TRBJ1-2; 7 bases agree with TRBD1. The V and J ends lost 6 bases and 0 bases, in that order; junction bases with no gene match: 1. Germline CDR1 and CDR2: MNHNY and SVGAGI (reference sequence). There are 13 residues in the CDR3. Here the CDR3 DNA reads TGTGCCAGCAGGACAGGGTCTAACTATGGCTACACCTTC. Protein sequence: CASRTGSNYGYTF.

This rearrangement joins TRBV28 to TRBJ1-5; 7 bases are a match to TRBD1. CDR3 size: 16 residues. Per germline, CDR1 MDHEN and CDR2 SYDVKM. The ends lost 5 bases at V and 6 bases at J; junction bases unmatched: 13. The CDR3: CASSHRGRGKGQPQHF. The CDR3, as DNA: TGTGCCAGCAGTCACAGGGGCCGCGGAAAAGGTCAGCCCCAGCATTTT.